This is a list of T cell receptor beta chains from one sample in a study of CD8+ T cells in alopecia areata. Measured with immunoSEQ multiplex PCR; TCRdb has only the in-frame clones, and not every one. Of 80,000 to 100,000 clones listed, about 45% are singletons. The sample comprised CD4+ T cells sorted from blood. These receptors were taken from a human donor with alopecia areata. CDR3s include the opening cysteine and the closing phenylalanine or tryptophan. The order of the fields is clone size, V gene, J gene, D gene, CDR3 protein, CDR3 DNA. D genes are given only for firm matches. A row's size may be missing; if present it is once, few, many or a size class.

-	TRBV9	TRBJ2-6	-	CASSGRDLNGANVLTF	TGTGCCAGCAGCGGGCGGGATCTAAATGGGGCCAACGTCCTGACTTTC
-	TRBV6-1	TRBJ1-2	-	CASSNRDALVGYTF	TGTGCCAGCAGTAACAGGGATGCCCTGGTCGGCTACACCTTC
-	TRBV29-1	TRBJ1-4	-	CSVGSDNEKLFF	TGCAGCGTCGGATCTGATAATGAAAAACTGTTTTTT
-	TRBV30	TRBJ2-6	-	CAWSVPGANVLTF	TGTGCCTGGAGTGTACCTGGGGCCAACGTCCTGACTTTC
once	TRBV30	TRBJ2-7	TRBD1	CAWTGTGENEQYF	TGTGCCTGGACCGGGACAGGGGAGAACGAGCAGTACTTC
few	TRBV23-1	TRBJ1-2	TRBD1	CASSQSKGQGYDYTF	TGCGCCAGCAGTCAATCGAAGGGACAGGGATACGACTACACCTTC
few	TRBV29-1	TRBJ2-1	TRBD2	CSVPTSGSYNEQFF	TGCAGCGTTCCGACTAGCGGGAGCTACAATGAGCAGTTCTTC
few	TRBV25-1	TRBJ1-2	-	CASSEYQRGYTF	TGTGCCAGCAGTGAATACCAGAGGGGCTACACCTTC
once	TRBV20-1	TRBJ2-7	-	CSARGQTEQYF	TGCAGTGCCCGAGGACAAACCGAGCAGTACTTC
-	TRBV11-2	TRBJ2-7	-	CASSPQDYEQYF	TGTGCCAGCAGCCCTCAAGATTACGAGCAGTACTTC
-	TRBV29-1	TRBJ1-1	-	CSVQGRANTEAFF	TGCAGCGTTCAAGGGCGGGCGAACACTGAAGCTTTCTTT
few	TRBV28	TRBJ1-2	-	CAILPTGDPYGYTF	TGTGCCATCCTCCCGACAGGAGATCCTTATGGCTACACCTTC
-	TRBV29-1	TRBJ2-5	-	CSVEASEYQETQYF	TGCAGCGTTGAGGCTAGCGAGTACCAAGAGACCCAGTACTTC
few	TRBV29-1	TRBJ1-1	-	CSVLRGNTEAFF	TGCAGCGTCCTACGGGGGAACACTGAAGCTTTCTTT
-	TRBV29-1	TRBJ2-7	TRBD1	CSGSGGVSYEQYF	TGCAGCGGATCAGGGGGCGTCAGTTACGAGCAGTACTTC
few	TRBV5-1	TRBJ2-7	TRBD1	CASTKDRDEQYF	TGCGCCAGCACCAAGGACAGGGACGAGCAGTACTTC
-	TRBV2	TRBJ2-4	-	CASKSLAKNIQYF	TGTGCCAGCAAGAGTTTAGCCAAAAACATTCAGTACTTC
-	TRBV28	TRBJ2-1	TRBD2	CANRPAGAAYNEQFF	TGTGCCAATCGCCCGGCGGGAGCCGCATACAATGAACAGTTCTTC